This TCR beta chain stems from a study of prognosis after radiotherapy for stage I lung cancer. This clonotype has more than one count but fewer than ten. A far larger clone is just one base off, so this is likely a read error. CDR1 is MNHEY, CDR2 SVGEGT, per germline. The germline V and J ends were trimmed by 8 bases and 0 bases, with 8 bases remaining between them. CDR3 length equals 14 residues. Amplification of TCR beta CDR3 from genomic DNA used two-round multiplex PCR. With primers specific to each TRBV and TRBJ gene, the first-round PCR was performed. TCRdb re-derived calls from the multiplex PCR reads in MiXCR, one entry per CDR3 protein. The sample records roughly 27,000 distinct CDR3 sequences, about half being singletons.

The starting material was PBMCs, obtained before or after stereotactic body radiation therapy (not recorded which). The receptor comes from a donor aged 50 or older with non-small cell lung cancer. The chain couples TRBV6-2 or TRBV6-3 to TRBJ1-6, with D unresolved. For the CDR3, the DNA is TGTGCCAGCTTAATGAGCTCCTATAATTCACCCCTCCACTTT. It codes for CASLMSSYNSPLHF.